The T cell receptor beta chain described here comes from a study of control samples from healthy donors and cancer patients. Produced via immunoSEQ multiplex PCR; TCRdb's table is partial and in-frame only. This table has approximately 230,000 clones, roughly 80% appearing once. Germline V gives CDR1 SNHLY, CDR2 FYNNEI. Trimming removed 6 bases from V and 1 base from J, with 10 bases in between. The CDR3 consists of 14 residues. The material sequenced was PBMCs. The chain uses TRBV2 and TRBJ2-1; D might be TRBD2 (5 bases). The TCR was taken from a woman aged 55-69 years with lung cancer. The CDR3 nucleotides read TGTGCCAGCAGCAGACGGGAATCCTACAATGAGCAGTTCTTC. This gives the protein CASSRRESYNEQFF.